This is a list of T cell receptor beta chains from one sample in a study of blood T cell repertoires in COVID-19. Here immunoSEQ multiplex PCR was the method, and the copy in TCRdb shows in-frame clones only, minus some. The sample shows roughly 200,000 clones, around 83% of them seen only once. The sample comprised peripheral blood. The receptors shown here come from a human donor in a cohort sampled during active COVID-19. CDR3s include the opening cysteine and the closing phenylalanine or tryptophan. The D gene is left open where the match is weak. Rows may omit the clone size; those that give it use once, few, many or a size class.

D gene	V gene	clone size	J gene	CDR3 protein	CDR3 DNA
NA	TRBV19	NA	TRBJ2-1	CASTTSRYNEQFF	TGTGCCAGTACCACTAGCAGATACAATGAGCAGTTCTTC
TRBD1	TRBV15	NA	TRBJ1-4	CATSSPGGLEKLFF	TGTGCCACCAGCTCGCCAGGGGGGCTTGAAAAACTGTTTTTT
TRBD1	TRBV24-1	NA	TRBJ2-7	CATSDSTGGRVYEQYF	TGTGCCACCAGTGATTCTACAGGGGGCAGGGTTTACGAGCAGTACTTC
TRBD1	TRBV10-3	NA	TRBJ1-2	CAISYGTGGLYGYTF	TGTGCCATCAGTTATGGGACAGGGGGACTCTATGGCTACACCTTC
NA	TRBV11-2	NA	TRBJ1-1	CASSLERVSAEAFF	TGTGCCAGCAGCTTAGAGAGGGTTTCGGCTGAAGCTTTCTTT
TRBD1	TRBV9	NA	TRBJ1-1	CASSVGQGATEAFF	TGTGCCAGCAGCGTCGGACAGGGGGCCACTGAAGCTTTCTTT
NA	TRBV6-5	NA	TRBJ1-1	CASRTTLNTEAFF	TGTGCCAGCAGAACGACTCTGAACACTGAAGCTTTCTTT
NA	TRBV10-1	NA	TRBJ2-2	CASSLARTGRAGELFF	TGCGCCAGCAGCCTAGCGAGGACGGGGCGCGCCGGGGAGCTGTTTTTT
NA	TRBV6-6	NA	TRBJ1-1	CASLPPGNTEAFF	TGTGCCAGCCTTCCTCCGGGGAACACTGAAGCTTTCTTT
TRBD1	TRBV5-1	NA	TRBJ2-7	CASRQGIYYEQYF	TGCGCCAGCCGACAGGGCATCTACTACGAGCAGTACTTC
TRBD1	TRBV19	NA	TRBJ2-4	CASSIYQGEGNIQYF	TGTGCCAGTAGTATCTACCAGGGGGAAGGAAACATTCAGTACTTC
NA	TRBV19	NA	TRBJ2-5	CASSTRDGGLETQYF	TGTGCCAGTAGTACCAGGGACGGGGGATTGGAGACCCAGTACTTC
NA	TRBV5-1	NA	TRBJ2-5	CASSFRDNQETQYF	TGCGCCAGCAGCTTCCGGGACAACCAAGAGACCCAGTACTTC
TRBD2	TRBV11-3	once	TRBJ2-3	CASSPGTSLQYF	TGTGCCAGCAGCCCCGGGACTAGCTTGCAGTATTTT
NA	TRBV27	NA	TRBJ1-4	CASRSVATNEKLFF	TGTGCCAGCAGATCCGTAGCAACTAATGAAAAACTGTTTTTT
TRBD1	TRBV27	once	TRBJ2-1	CASRVSRQGARRNEQFF	TGTGCCAGCAGGGTTTCCCGACAGGGGGCCCGAAGGAATGAGCAGTTCTTC
TRBD2	TRBV4-2	NA	TRBJ2-5	CASSQLGSGRAGGETQYF	TGTGCCAGCAGCCAACTTGGTAGCGGGAGGGCGGGAGGAGAGACCCAGTACTTC
TRBD1	TRBV18	NA	TRBJ1-4	CASSASLYRGWEKLFF	TGTGCCAGCTCAGCTTCCCTATACAGGGGATGGGAAAAACTGTTTTTT
NA	TRBV5-1	NA	TRBJ1-3	CASSAGSSGNTIYF	TGCGCCAGCAGCGCGGGCAGCTCTGGAAACACCATATATTTT
TRBD1	TRBV12-3/TRBV12-4	NA	TRBJ1-2	CASSLKGAHGYTF	TGTGCCAGCAGTTTAAAGGGGGCTCACGGCTACACCTTC
TRBD2	TRBV6-5	NA	TRBJ2-3	CASSYAGGSRTDTQYF	TGTGCCAGCAGTTACGCCGGCGGGAGTCGCACAGATACGCAGTATTTT
NA	TRBV11-2	NA	TRBJ2-1	CASSLRTNSYNEQFF	TGTGCCAGCAGCTTAAGGACAAATTCCTACAATGAGCAGTTCTTC
NA	TRBV30	NA	TRBJ1-2	CAWSGAGFKGFYTF	TGTGCCTGGAGTGGGGCCGGGTTCAAGGGGTTCTACACCTTC
TRBD1	TRBV5-1	NA	TRBJ2-1	CASSKGTVNEQFF	TGCGCCAGCAGCAAAGGGACAGTCAATGAGCAGTTCTTC
TRBD1	TRBV27	once	TRBJ1-2	CASSLGQGYGYTF	TGTGCCAGCAGCTTAGGACAGGGCTATGGCTACACCTTC
NA	TRBV5-1	NA	TRBJ2-3	CASSLVVVGRGADTQYF	TGCGCCAGCAGCTTGGTGGTCGTGGGCAGGGGGGCAGATACGCAGTATTTT
TRBD1	TRBV19	NA	TRBJ2-2	CASIKTDRVGGELFF	TGTGCCAGTATTAAAACCGACAGGGTCGGCGGGGAGCTGTTTTTT
NA	TRBV20-1	NA	TRBJ1-4	CSASTYEKLFF	TGCAGTGCTAGTACTTATGAAAAACTGTTTTTT
TRBD1	TRBV5-4	many	TRBJ2-5	CASSSADRAYRETQYF	TGTGCCAGCAGCTCTGCCGACAGGGCCTACCGAGAGACCCAGTACTTC
TRBD1	TRBV19	NA	TRBJ2-6	CASSLDRANSGANVLTF	TGTGCCAGTAGTCTTGACAGGGCTAATTCTGGGGCCAACGTCCTGACTTTC
NA	TRBV5-8	once	TRBJ2-7	CASSLDGAQYF	TGTGCCAGCAGCTTGGATGGGGCGCAGTACTTC
NA	TRBV5-1	NA	TRBJ2-1	CASSLYTYNEQFF	TGCGCCAGCAGCTTATACACCTACAATGAGCAGTTCTTC
NA	TRBV19	few	TRBJ2-4	CASSSQGGWVDIQYF	TGTGCCAGTAGTTCACAGGGTGGTTGGGTGGACATTCAGTACTTC
TRBD2	TRBV7-2	NA	TRBJ2-7	CASRPGSGRSHEQYF	TGTGCCAGCAGGCCCGGTAGCGGGAGATCCCACGAGCAGTACTTC
TRBD2	TRBV20-1	NA	TRBJ2-5	CSASTSDETQYF	TGCAGTGCTAGTACTAGCGATGAGACCCAGTACTTC
NA	TRBV19	once	TRBJ1-6	CASSPGGLRSPLHF	TGTGCCAGTAGTCCTGGAGGGTTACGTTCACCCCTCCACTTT
NA	TRBV5-1	NA	TRBJ2-2	CASSFAGLNTGELFF	TGCGCCAGCAGCTTCGCGGGGTTGAACACCGGGGAGCTGTTTTTT
TRBD2	TRBV6-2/TRBV6-3	NA	TRBJ2-3	CASSYSGTSGSFYTQYF	TGTGCCAGCAGTTACTCCGGGACTAGCGGGAGTTTCTATACGCAGTATTTT
TRBD1	TRBV20-1	NA	TRBJ2-3	CSASRTGGSTDTQYF	TGCAGTGCTAGTCGAACAGGGGGTAGCACAGATACGCAGTATTTT
TRBD1	TRBV7-9	few	TRBJ1-4	CASSLQGAGEKLFF	TGTGCCAGCAGTCTACAGGGGGCGGGTGAAAAACTGTTTTTT
NA	TRBV11-2	NA	TRBJ2-7	CASSLDHPRVYEQYF	TGTGCCAGCAGCTTAGATCACCCGAGAGTCTACGAGCAGTACTTC